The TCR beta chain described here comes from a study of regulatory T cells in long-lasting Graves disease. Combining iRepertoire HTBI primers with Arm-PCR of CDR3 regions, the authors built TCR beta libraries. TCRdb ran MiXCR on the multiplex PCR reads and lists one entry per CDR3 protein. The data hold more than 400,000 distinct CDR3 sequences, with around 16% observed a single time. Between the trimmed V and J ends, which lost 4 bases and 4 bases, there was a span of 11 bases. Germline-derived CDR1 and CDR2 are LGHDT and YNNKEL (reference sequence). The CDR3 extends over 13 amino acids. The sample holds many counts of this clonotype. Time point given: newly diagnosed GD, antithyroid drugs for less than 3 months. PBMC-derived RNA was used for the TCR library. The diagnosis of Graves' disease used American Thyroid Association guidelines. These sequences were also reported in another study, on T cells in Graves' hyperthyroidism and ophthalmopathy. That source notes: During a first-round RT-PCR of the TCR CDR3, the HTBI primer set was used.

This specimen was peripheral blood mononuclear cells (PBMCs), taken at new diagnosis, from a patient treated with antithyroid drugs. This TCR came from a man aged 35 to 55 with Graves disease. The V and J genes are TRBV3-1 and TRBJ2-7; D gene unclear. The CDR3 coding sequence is TGTGCCAGCAGCCCAACCATGATTTACGAGCAGTACTTC. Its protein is CASSPTMIYEQYF.